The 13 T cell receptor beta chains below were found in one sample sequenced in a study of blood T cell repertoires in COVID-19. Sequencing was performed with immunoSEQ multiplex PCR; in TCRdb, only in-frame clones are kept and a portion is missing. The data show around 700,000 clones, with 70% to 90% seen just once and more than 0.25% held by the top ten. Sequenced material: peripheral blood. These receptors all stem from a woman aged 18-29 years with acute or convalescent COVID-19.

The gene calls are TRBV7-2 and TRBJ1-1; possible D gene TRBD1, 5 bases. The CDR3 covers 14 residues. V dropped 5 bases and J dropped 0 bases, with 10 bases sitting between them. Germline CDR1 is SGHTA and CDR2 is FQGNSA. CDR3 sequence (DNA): TGTGCCAGCAGCGCGGGACTTATGAACACTGAAGCTTTCTTT. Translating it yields CASSAGLMNTEAFF.

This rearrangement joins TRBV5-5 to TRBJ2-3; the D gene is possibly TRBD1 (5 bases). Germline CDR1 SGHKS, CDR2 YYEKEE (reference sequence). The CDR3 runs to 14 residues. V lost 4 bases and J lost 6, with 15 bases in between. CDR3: CASSPATALDTQYF. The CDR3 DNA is TGTGCCAGCAGCCCGGCGACAGCTTTGGATACGCAGTATTTT.

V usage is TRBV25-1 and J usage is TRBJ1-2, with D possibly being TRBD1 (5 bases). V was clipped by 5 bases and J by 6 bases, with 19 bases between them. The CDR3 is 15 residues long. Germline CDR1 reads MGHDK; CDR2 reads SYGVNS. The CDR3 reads CASSRAEAGSDGYTF. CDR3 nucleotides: TGTGCCAGCAGTAGAGCCGAAGCAGGGTCGGATGGCTACACCTTC.

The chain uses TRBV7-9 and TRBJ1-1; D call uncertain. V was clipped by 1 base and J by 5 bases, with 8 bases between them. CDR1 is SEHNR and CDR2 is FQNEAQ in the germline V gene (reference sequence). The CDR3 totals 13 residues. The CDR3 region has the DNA TGTGCCAGCAGCTTAGTTTATCGGACTGAAGCTTTCTTT. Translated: CASSLVYRTEAFF.

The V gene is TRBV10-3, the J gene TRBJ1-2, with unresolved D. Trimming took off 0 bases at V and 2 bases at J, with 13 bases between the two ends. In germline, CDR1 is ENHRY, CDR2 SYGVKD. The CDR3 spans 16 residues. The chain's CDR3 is CAISESELKLNYGYTF. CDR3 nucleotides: TGTGCCATCAGTGAGTCAGAACTGAAATTAAACTATGGCTACACCTTC.

CDR3 in DNA: TGTGCCAGTAGAGACGAGCGGGGTCAACATCAGTTCTTC. This encodes CASRDERGQHQFF. The chain carries TRBV19 and TRBJ2-1; TRBD2 aligns across 7 bases. The CDR3 extends over 13 amino acids. V shed 6 bases and J 13 bases; nucleotides not matched to a gene: 12. Per germline, CDR1 LNHDA and CDR2 SQIVND (reference sequence).

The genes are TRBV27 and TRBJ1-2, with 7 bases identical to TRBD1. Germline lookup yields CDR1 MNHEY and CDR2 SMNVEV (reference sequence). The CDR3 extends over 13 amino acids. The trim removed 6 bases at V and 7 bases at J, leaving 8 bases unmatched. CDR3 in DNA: TGTGCCAGCAGGCCGGACAGGTGGGGTGGCTACACCTTC. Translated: CASRPDRWGGYTF.

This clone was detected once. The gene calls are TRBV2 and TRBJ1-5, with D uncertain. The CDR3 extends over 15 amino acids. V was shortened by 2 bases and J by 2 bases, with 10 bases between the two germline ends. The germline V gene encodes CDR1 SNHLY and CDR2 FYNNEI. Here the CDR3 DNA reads TGTGCCAGCAGTGAATCGGGTTTCGGCAATCAGCCCCAGCATTTT. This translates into CASSESGFGNQPQHF.

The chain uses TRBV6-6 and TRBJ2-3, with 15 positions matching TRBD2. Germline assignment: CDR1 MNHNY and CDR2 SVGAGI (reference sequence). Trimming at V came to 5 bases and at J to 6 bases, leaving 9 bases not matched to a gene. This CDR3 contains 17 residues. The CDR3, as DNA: TGTGCCAGCAGTCTAAGGACTAGCGGGGGGGCGCGGGATACGCAGTATTTT. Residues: CASSLRTSGGARDTQYF.

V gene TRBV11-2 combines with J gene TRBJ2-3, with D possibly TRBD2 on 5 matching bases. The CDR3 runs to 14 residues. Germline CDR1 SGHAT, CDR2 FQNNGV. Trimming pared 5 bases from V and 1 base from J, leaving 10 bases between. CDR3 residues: CASSPRTGTDTQYF. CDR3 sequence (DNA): TGTGCCAGCAGCCCTCGGACTGGCACAGATACGCAGTATTTT. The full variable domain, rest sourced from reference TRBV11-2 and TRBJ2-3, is EAGVAQSPRYKIIEKRQSVAFWCNPISGHATLYWYQQILGQGPKLLIQFQNNGVVDDSQLPKDRFSAERLKGVDSTLKIQPAKLEDSAVYLCASSPRTGTDTQYFGPGTRLTVL.

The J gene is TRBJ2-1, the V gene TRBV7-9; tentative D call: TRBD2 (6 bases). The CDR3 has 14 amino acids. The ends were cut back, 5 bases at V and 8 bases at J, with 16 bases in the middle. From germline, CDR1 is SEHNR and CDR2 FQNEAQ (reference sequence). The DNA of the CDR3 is TGTGCCAGCAGCCCGATTGGAGGGGCCGATGAGCAGTTCTTC. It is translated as CASSPIGGADEQFF.

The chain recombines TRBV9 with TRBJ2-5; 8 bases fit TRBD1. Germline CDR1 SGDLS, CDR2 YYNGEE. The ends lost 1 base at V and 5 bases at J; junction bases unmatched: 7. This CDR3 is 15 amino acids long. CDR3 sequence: CASSVSDRDGETQYF. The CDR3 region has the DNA TGTGCCAGCAGCGTATCGGACAGGGACGGGGAGACCCAGTACTTC.

Written as DNA, the CDR3 is TGTGCCACCAGTGGCTACACAGATACGCAGTATTTT. Protein: CATSGYTDTQYF. The chain employs TRBV24-1 and TRBJ2-3; D gene ambiguous. Germline V lookup: CDR1 KGHDR, CDR2 SFDVKD. The V end was cut by 5 bases, the J end by 2 bases, with 4 bases between. The CDR3 is made up of 12 amino acids.